This record covers a single T cell receptor (beta chain). Its antigen is not identified. In the naive CD8 group, cells lacked CD45RO and were positively selected for CCR7, so terminally differentiated effector memory CD45RA+ cells were left out. The table came from immunoSEQ multiplex PCR; TCRdb's copy has only in-frame clones and leaves some out. The sample shows about 600,000 clones, about 98% of them seen only once. The sample belongs to a study of shared clonotypes between healthy human individuals. About the study: CD4 naive and memory got three plates each, CD8 naive two, CD8 memory one. Study results and caveats: Only blood was sampled, and tissue TCR repertoires likely differ from blood ones.

Deletions cut 4 bases from V and 0 bases from J, with 10 bases between. There are 15 residues in the CDR3. Germline loops: CDR1 ENHRY, CDR2 SYGVKD. This receptor was obtained from a man younger than 45 in good health. This chain links TRBV10-3 with TRBJ2-4; no reliable D call. The sequenced sample consisted of naive CD8+ T cells sorted from blood. CDR3 protein: CAISGTPLAKNIQYF. CDR3 DNA: TGTGCCATCAGTGGCACCCCACTAGCCAAAAACATTCAGTACTTC.